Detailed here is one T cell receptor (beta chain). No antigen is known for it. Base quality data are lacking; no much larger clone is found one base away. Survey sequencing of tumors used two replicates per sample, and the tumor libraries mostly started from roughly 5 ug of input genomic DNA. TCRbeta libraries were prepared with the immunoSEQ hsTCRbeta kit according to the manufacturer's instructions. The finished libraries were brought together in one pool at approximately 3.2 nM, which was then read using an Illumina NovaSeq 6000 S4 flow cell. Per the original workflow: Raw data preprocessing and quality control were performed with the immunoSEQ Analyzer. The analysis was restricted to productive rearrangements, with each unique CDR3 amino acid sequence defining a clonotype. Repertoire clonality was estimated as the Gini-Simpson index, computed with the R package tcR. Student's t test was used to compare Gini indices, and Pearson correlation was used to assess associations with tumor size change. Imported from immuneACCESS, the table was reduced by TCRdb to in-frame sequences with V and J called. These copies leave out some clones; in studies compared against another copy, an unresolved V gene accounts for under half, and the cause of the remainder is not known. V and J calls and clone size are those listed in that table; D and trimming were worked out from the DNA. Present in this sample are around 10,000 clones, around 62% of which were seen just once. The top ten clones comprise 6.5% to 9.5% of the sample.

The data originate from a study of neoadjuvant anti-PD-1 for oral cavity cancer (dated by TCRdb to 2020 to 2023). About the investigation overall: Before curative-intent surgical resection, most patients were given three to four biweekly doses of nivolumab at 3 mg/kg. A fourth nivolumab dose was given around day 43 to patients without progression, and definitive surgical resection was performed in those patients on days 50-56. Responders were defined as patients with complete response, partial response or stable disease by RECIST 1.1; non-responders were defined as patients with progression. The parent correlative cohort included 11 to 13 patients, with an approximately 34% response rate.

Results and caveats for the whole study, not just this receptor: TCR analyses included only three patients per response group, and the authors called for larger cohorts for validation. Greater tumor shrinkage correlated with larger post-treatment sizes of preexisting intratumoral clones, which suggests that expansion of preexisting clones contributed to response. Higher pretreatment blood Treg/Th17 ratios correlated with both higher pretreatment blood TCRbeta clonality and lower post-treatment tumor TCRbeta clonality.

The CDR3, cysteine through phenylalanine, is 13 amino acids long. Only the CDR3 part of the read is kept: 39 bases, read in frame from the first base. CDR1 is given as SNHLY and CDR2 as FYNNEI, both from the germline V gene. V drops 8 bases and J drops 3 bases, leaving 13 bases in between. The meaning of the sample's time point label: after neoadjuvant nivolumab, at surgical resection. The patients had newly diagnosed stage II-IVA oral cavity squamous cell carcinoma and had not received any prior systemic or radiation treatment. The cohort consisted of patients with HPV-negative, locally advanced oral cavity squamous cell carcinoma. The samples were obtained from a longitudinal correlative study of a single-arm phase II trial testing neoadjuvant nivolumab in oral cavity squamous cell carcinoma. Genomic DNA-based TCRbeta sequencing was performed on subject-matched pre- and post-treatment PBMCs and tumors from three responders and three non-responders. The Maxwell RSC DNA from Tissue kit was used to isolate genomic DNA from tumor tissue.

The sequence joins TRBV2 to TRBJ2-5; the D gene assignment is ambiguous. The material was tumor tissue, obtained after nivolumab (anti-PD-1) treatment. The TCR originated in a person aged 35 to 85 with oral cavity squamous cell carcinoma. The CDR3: CASLTPKKETQYF. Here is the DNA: TGTGCCAGCCTGACACCGAAAAAAGAGACCCAGTACTTC.